These 14 T cell receptor beta chains were sequenced from one sample in a study of blood T cells in healthy people across ages. PCR was performed a second time for about 7 to 12 cycles using a sample-barcoded 5' primer and a J-beta primer mix. TCRdb recomputed calls from the 5' RACE reads with MiXCR, one row per CDR3 protein. The data hold about 1,800,000 distinct CDR3 sequences, with roughly 27% observed a single time. Sequences were obtained from blood. These receptor sequences come from a woman aged 30 to 39 in good health.

This clonotype was found many times. The V and J genes are TRBV20-1 and TRBJ2-7; maybe TRBD1 (5 bases). With 6 bases removed from V and 1 base from J, the gap between germline ends came to 16 bases. Germline V gene lookup returns CDR1 DFQATT and CDR2 SNEGSKA (reference sequence). The CDR3 runs 14 residues. CDR3 sequence reads: CSAYTDRQSYEQYF. The CDR3 DNA reads TGCAGTGCCTATACTGACAGACAATCCTACGAGCAGTACTTC.

A remark on this clonotype: This could be a read error, since a much larger clone is one nucleotide away. The CDR3 ends on some other residue instead of the conserved phenylalanine or tryptophan, so this is likely a read error. J is TRBJ2-5 and V is TRBV20-1, with D uncertain. This CDR3 region has 12 residues. Per the germline V gene, CDR1 is DFQATT and CDR2 is SNEGSKA (reference sequence). The V gene lost 6 bases and the J gene lost 0 bases, with 8 bases spanning the gap. The CDR3 loop is CSARQDQETQYS. The CDR3 region has the DNA TGCAGTGCCAGACAAGACCAAGAGACCCAGTACTCC.

The V and J genes are TRBV10-3 and TRBJ2-7, with D perhaps TRBD2 (7 bases). V lost 6 bases and J lost 0, with 9 bases in between. CDR1 and CDR2 (germline): ENHRY, SYGVKD. The CDR3 covers 13 residues. CDR3 region: CAIRGGASYEQYF. CDR3 nucleotide sequence: TGTGCCATCAGAGGGGGGGCCTCCTACGAGCAGTACTTC.

Worth noting for this clonotype: At one of its ends the junction is not consistent with the germline gene, which may arise from a read error. The chain couples TRBV7-8 to TRBJ2-1; no clear D gene. This CDR3 is built from 14 residues. Germline V gene data show CDR1 as SGHVS and CDR2 as FQNEAQ. The DNA of the CDR3 is TGTGCCAGCAGCTTTCGGTCAGGAGACAATGGGCAGTTCTTC. It is translated as CASSFRSGDNGQFF.

The rearrangement joins TRBV2 to TRBJ2-2; D is undetermined. The CDR3 extends over 13 amino acids. Trimming took off 1 base at V and 7 bases at J, with 7 bases between the two ends. CDR1 is SNHLY and CDR2 is FYNNEI in the germline V gene. The DNA for the CDR3 is TGTGCCAGCAGTGAAGGGGGATACGGGGAGCTGTTTTTT. Translated: CASSEGGYGELFF.

Remarks on this clonotype: A read error is possible here, since a much larger clone lies one base away. The chain links TRBV7-2 to TRBJ2-7; 9 nucleotides match TRBD2. V lost 6 bases and J lost 7; bases outside the gene matches: 10. The CDR3 has 14 amino acids. CDR1 and CDR2 (germline): SGHTA, FQGNSA. CDR3 sequence reads: CASRTSGMGNEQYF. The CDR3 coding sequence is TGTGCCAGCAGGACTAGCGGTATGGGCAATGAGCAGTACTTC. Full variable domain (remainder filled in from reference TRBV7-2 and TRBJ2-7): GAGVSQSPSNKVTEKGKDVELRCDPISGHTALYWYRQSLGQGLEFLIYFQGNSAPDKSGLPSDRFSAERTGGSVSTLTIQRTQQEDSAVYLCASRTSGMGNEQYFGPGTRLTVT.

V and J are TRBV14 and TRBJ1-2, with unresolved D. Trimming shortened V by 6 bases and J by 5 bases, and 16 bases separated the two germline ends. In germline, CDR1 is SGHDN, CDR2 FVKESK. The CDR3 spans 14 residues. The CDR3 spells CASRSAGEGYGYTF. As DNA, the CDR3 is TGTGCCAGCAGGTCGGCAGGAGAAGGGTATGGCTACACCTTC.

This clonotype was detected a few times. V is TRBV7-9 and J is TRBJ2-7; TRBD2 matches at 7 bases. Trimming took 5 bases from V and 5 from J; bases not matched to a gene: 9. The V gene's germline CDR1 is SEHNR and CDR2 FQNEAQ (reference sequence). The length of the CDR3 is 14 residues. The CDR3 nucleotides read TGTGCCAGCAGCCGTGTGGGGAGGGTCGACGAGCAGTACTTC. It codes for CASSRVGRVDEQYF.

This clonotype showed up just a few times. The rearrangement uses TRBV6-2 or TRBV6-3 and TRBJ1-2, with 10 positions matching TRBD1. CDR3 length: 14 residues. V gave up 5 bases and J gave up 7 bases; unmatched junction bases: 7. CDR1 and CDR2 from the germline V gene are MNHEY and SVGEGT. Here the CDR3 DNA reads TGTGCCAGCAGTCCTTCGACAGGGGGCCTTGGCTACACCTTC. This encodes CASSPSTGGLGYTF.

The rearrangement uses TRBV7-7 and TRBJ2-3, with 8 nucleotides matching TRBD2. V trimming: 3 bases; J trimming: 6 bases; junction bases outside the gene matches: 14. Germline V gene data show CDR1 as SSHAT and CDR2 as FNYEAQ (reference sequence). The CDR3 is 17 amino acids. The DNA for the CDR3 is TGTGCCAGCAGCTTGCTCCCAGCGGGGGACCCCAGGGATACGCAGTATTTT. Encoded protein: CASSLLPAGDPRDTQYF.

For this clonotype: One end of the junction fails to match germline, which may point to a read error. The J gene is TRBJ2-3, the V gene TRBV7-2; no clear D. CDR3 length: 16 amino acids. Per the germline V gene, CDR1 is SGHTA and CDR2 is FQGNSA. The CDR3 here is CASSLGRRRYTDMQYF. CDR3 sequence (DNA): TGTGCCAGCAGCTTAGGACGCAGGCGGTACACAGATATGCAGTATTTT.

A word on this clonotype: This may stem from a read error, because a much larger clone lies one nucleotide away. V is TRBV29-1 and J is TRBJ2-7; no firm D call. Per germline, CDR1 SQVTM and CDR2 ANQGSEA. CDR3 length: 11 amino acids. Trimming stripped 7 bases from V and 7 bases from J, with 14 bases between. The CDR3 DNA follows: TGCAGCGCCTCCAGCTTGGCGGAGCAGTACTTC. This gives the protein CSASSLAEQYF.

The J gene is TRBJ2-3, the V gene TRBV20-1, with 13 nucleotides matching TRBD2. Germline CDR1 and CDR2: DFQATT and SNEGSKA (reference sequence). The length of the CDR3 is 15 residues. The V and J ends lost 6 bases and 2 bases, in that order; junction bases with no gene match: 5. DNA for the CDR3: TGCAGTGCCTCGGGACTAGCGGGGTACACAGATACGCAGTATTTT. It encodes CSASGLAGYTDTQYF.

This clonotype came up a few times. V usage is TRBV7-2 and J usage is TRBJ2-1, with D maybe TRBD2 (5 bases). This CDR3 is 13 amino acids long. Trimming took off 0 bases at V and 15 bases at J, with 15 bases between the two ends. Germline CDR1 reads SGHTA; CDR2 reads FQGNSA. The CDR3 loop is CASSLATQRVVFF. The CDR3 DNA reads as TGTGCCAGCAGCTTAGCCACCCAGAGGGTAGTGTTCTTC.